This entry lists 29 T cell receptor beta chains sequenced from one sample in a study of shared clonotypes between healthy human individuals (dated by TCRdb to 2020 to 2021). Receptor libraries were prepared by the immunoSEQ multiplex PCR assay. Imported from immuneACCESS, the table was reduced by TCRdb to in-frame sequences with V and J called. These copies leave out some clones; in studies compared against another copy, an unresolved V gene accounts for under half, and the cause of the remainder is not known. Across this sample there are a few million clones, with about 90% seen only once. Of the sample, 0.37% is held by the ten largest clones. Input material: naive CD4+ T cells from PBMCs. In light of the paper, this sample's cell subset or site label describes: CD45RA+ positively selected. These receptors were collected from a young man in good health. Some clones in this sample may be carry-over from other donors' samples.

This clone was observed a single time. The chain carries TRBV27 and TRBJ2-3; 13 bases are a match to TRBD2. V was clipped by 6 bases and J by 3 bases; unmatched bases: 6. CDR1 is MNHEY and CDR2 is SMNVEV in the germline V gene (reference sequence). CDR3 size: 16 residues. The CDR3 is CASRRTGLAGTDTQYF. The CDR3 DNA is TGTGCCAGCAGGCGAACGGGACTAGCGGGGACAGATACGCAGTATTTT.

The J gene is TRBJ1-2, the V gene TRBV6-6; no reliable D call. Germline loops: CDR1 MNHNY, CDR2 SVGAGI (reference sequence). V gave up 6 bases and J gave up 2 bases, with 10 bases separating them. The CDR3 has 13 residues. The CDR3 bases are TGTGCCAGCAGGCAGGTTACAAACTATGGCTACACCTTC. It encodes CASRQVTNYGYTF.

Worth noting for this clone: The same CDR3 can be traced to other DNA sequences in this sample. DNA for the CDR3: TGTGCCAGCAGGCAGACGGGTAGCACAGATACGCAGTATTTT. Its translation is CASRQTGSTDTQYF. The chain joins TRBV6-4 to TRBJ2-3, with D hard to call. The CDR3 consists of 14 residues. Looked up from germline, CDR1 is MRHNA and CDR2 is SNTAGT. V was shortened by 6 bases and J by 0 bases, with 10 bases between the two germline ends.

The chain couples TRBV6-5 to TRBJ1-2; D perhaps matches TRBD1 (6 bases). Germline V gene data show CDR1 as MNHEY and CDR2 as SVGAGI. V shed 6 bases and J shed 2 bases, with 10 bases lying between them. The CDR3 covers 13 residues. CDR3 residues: CASRGGGNYGYTF. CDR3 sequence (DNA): TGTGCCAGCAGAGGGGGGGGCAACTATGGCTACACCTTC.

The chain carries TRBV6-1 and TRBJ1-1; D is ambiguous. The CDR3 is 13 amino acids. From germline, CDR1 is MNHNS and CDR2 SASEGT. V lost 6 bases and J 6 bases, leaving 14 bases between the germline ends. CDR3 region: CASRRDQDAEAFF. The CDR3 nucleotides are TGTGCCAGCAGGAGAGACCAGGATGCTGAAGCTTTCTTT.

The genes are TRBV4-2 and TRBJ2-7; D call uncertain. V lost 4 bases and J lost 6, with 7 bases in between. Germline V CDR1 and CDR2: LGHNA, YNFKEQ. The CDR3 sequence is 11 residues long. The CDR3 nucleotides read TGTGCCAGCAGCCGCTCGGCCGAGCAGTACTTC. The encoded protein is CASSRSAEQYF.

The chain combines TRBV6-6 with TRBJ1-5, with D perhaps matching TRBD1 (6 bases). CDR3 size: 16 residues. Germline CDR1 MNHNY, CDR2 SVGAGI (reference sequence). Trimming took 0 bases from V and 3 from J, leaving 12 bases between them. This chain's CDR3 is CASSYSQGQYNQPQHF. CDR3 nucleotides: TGTGCCAGCAGTTACTCCCAGGGGCAGTACAATCAGCCCCAGCATTTT.

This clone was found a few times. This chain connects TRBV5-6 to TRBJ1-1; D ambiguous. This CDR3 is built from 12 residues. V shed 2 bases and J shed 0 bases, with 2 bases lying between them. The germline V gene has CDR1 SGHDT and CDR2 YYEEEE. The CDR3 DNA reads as TGTGCCAGCAGCTTTCTGAACACTGAAGCTTTCTTT. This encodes CASSFLNTEAFF.

The CDR3 nucleotides read TGTGCCAGCAGCCAAGGAATTATGAGGGGTGTTGAAGCTTTCTTT. It is translated as CASSQGIMRGVEAFF. The gene calls are TRBV14 and TRBJ1-1; a weak D match, TRBD1 (5 bases). This CDR3 has 15 amino acids. Germline-derived CDR1 and CDR2 are SGHDN and FVKESK. Between the trimmed V and J ends, which lost 1 base and 7 bases, there was a span of 16 bases.

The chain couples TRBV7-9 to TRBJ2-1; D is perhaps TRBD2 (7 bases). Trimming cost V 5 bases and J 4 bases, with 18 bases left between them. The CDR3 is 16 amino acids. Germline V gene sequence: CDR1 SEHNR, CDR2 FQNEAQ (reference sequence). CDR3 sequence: CASSPGGRGGYNEQFF. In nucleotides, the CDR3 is TGTGCCAGCAGCCCGGGGGGCAGGGGAGGGTACAATGAGCAGTTCTTC.

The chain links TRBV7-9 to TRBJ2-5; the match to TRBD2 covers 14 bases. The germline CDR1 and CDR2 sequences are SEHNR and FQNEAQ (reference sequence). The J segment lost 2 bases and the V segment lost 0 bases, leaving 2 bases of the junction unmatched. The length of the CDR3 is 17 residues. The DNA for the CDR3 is TGTGCCAGCAGCTTAGCCGGACTAGCGGGAGGTCAAGAGACCCAGTACTTC. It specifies CASSLAGLAGGQETQYF.

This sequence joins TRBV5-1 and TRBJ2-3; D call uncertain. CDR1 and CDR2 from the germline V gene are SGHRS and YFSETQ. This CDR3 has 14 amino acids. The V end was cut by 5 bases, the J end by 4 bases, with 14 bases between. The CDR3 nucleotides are TGCGCCAGCAGTCCTTTCATACCCCCAGATACGCAGTATTTT. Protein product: CASSPFIPPDTQYF.

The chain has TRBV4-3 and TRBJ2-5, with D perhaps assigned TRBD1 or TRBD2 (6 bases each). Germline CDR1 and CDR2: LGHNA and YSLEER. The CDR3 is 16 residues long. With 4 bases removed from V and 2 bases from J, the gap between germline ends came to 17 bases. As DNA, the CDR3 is TGCGCCAGCAGCCCCGAAGGAGGGGGAGGACAAGAGACCCAGTACTTC. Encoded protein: CASSPEGGGGQETQYF.

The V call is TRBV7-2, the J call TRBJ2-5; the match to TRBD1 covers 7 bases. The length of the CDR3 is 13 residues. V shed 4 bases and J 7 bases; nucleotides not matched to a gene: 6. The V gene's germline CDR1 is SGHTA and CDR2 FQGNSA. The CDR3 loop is CASSSWTGGTQYF. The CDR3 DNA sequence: TGTGCCAGCAGCTCATGGACAGGTGGGACCCAGTACTTC.

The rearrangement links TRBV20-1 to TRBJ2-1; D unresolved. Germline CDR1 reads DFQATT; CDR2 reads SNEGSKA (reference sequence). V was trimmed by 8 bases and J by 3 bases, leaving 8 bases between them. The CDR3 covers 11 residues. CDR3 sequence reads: CSRISYNEQFF. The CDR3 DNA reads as TGCAGTAGGATAAGCTACAATGAGCAGTTCTTC.

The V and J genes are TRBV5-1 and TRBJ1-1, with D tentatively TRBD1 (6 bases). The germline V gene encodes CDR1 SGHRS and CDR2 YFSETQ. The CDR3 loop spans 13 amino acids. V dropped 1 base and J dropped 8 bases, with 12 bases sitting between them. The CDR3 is CASSLSGAFEAFF. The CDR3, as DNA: TGCGCCAGCAGCTTGTCAGGGGCCTTCGAAGCTTTCTTT.

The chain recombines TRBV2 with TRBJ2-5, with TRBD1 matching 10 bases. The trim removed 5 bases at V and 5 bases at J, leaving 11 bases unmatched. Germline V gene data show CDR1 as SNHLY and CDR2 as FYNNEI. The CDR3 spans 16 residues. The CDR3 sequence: CASSPGTGAPLETQYF. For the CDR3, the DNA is TGTGCCAGCAGTCCCGGGACAGGGGCCCCGTTGGAGACCCAGTACTTC.

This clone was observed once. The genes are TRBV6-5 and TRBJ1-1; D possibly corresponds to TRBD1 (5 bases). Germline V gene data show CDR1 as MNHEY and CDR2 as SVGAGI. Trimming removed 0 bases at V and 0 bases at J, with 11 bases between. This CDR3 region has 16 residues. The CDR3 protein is CASSYSLGRVNTEAFF. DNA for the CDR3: TGTGCCAGCAGTTACTCGCTGGGACGGGTGAACACTGAAGCTTTCTTT.

The CDR3 region has the DNA TGTGCCAGCAGCTTGGCCGTTCGGGGGAGCACTAACTATGGCTACACCTTC. Translated, it gives CASSLAVRGSTNYGYTF. The chain recombines TRBV5-5 with TRBJ1-2, with D tentatively TRBD1 (5 bases). The CDR3 contains 17 residues. The V and J ends lost 0 bases and 0 bases respectively, with 15 bases between them. Germline CDR1 SGHKS, CDR2 YYEKEE (reference sequence).

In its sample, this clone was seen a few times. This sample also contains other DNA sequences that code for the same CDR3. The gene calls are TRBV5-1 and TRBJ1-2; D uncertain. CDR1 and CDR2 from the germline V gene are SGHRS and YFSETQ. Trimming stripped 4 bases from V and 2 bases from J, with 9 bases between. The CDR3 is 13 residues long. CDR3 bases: TGCGCCAGCAGCCCGAGGGAAAACTATGGCTACACCTTC. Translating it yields CASSPRENYGYTF.

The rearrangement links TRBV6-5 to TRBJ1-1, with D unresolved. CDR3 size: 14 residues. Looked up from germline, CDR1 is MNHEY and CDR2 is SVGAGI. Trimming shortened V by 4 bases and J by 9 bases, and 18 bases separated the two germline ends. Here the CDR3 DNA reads TGTGCCAGCAGTTCTCTCACAGATTTAGGCAAAGCTTTCTTT. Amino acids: CASSSLTDLGKAFF.

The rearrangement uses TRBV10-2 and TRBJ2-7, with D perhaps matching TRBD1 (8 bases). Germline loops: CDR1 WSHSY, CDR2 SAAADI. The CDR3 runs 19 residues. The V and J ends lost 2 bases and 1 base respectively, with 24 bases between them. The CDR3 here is CASSEPGGNRDRLSYEQYF. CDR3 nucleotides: TGCGCCAGCAGTGAGCCGGGGGGTAACCGGGACAGGTTGTCCTACGAGCAGTACTTC.

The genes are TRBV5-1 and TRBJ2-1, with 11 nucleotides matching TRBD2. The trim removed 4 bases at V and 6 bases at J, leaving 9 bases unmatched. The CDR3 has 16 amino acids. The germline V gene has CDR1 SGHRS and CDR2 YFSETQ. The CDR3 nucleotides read TGCGCCAGCAGCCTAGCCGCTAGCGGGAGGCCCAATGAGCAGTTCTTC. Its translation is CASSLAASGRPNEQFF. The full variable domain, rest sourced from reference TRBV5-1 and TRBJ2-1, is KAGVTQTPRYLIKTRGQQVTLSCSPISGHRSVSWYQQTPGQGLQFLFEYFSETQRNKGNFPGRFSGRQFSNSRSEMNVSTLELGDSALYLCASSLAASGRPNEQFFGPGTRLTVL.

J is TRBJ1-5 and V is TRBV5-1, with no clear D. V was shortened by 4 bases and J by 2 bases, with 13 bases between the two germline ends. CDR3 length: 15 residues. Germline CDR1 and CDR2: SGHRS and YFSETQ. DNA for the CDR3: TGCGCCAGCAGCGCGAATGGAGAGGGCAATCAGCCCCAGCATTTT. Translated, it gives CASSANGEGNQPQHF.

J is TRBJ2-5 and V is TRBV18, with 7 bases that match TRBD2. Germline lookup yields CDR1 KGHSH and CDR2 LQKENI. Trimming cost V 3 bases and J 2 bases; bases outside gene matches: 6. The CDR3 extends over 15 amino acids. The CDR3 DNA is TGTGCCAGCTCACCGGTCCCGGGGGGTCAAGAGACCCAGTACTTC. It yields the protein CASSPVPGGQETQYF.

The CDR3 protein is CASSVRMGQGTYEQYF. The DNA of the CDR3 is TGTGCCAGCAGTGTCCGCATGGGACAGGGGACCTACGAGCAGTACTTC. V is TRBV6-1 and J is TRBJ2-7; 10 nucleotides agree with TRBD1. The V segment lost 4 bases and the J segment 2 bases; nucleotides outside the gene matches: 8. From germline, CDR1 is MNHNS and CDR2 SASEGT. The CDR3 consists of 16 residues.

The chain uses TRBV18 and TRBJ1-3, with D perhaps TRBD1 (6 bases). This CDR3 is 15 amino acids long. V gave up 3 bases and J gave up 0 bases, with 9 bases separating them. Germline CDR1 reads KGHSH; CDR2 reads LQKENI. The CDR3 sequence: CASSPGQLSGNTIYF. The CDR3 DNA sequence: TGTGCCAGCTCACCCGGACAGCTCTCTGGAAACACCATATATTTT.

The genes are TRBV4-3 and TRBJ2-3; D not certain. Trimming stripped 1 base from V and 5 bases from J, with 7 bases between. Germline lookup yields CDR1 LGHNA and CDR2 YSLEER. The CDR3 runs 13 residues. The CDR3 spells CASSQGPGDTQYF. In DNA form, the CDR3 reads TGCGCCAGCAGCCAAGGACCAGGAGATACGCAGTATTTT.

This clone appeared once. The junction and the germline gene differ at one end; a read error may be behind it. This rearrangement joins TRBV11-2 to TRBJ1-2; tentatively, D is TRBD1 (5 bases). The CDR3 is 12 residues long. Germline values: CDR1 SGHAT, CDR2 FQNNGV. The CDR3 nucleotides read TGTGCCAGCAGCTTCCTGAATCGGGACGGCAGCTTC. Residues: CASSFLNRDGSF.